This T cell receptor (beta chain) was sequenced for a study of beta chain features in type 1 diabetes. The authors reverse transcribed all of the isolated RNA, so sequencing captured expressed TCRB transcripts. Produced via immunoSEQ multiplex PCR; TCRdb's table is partial and in-frame only. Of 150,000 or so clones listed, around a tenth were seen once; the top ten hold about 0.66%. The CDR3 extends over 15 amino acids. Germline assignment: CDR1 SGHVS and CDR2 FQNEAQ. V dropped 4 bases and J dropped 3; count of bases not matched to a gene: 5. Source material: central memory CD4+ T cells from blood. This receptor was obtained from a man aged 18 to 30 in good health. This chain connects TRBV7-8 to TRBJ2-7, with 11 bases aligning to TRBD1. The CDR3 sequence is CASSSGTGGLYEQYF. In DNA, the CDR3 is TGTGCCAGCAGCTCCGGGACAGGGGGACTCTACGAGCAGTACTTC.